Sequencing of this T cell receptor beta chain was carried out in a study of cytomegalovirus exposure and HLA in healthy donors. Findings of the study overall: V- and J-gene trimming in TCR beta was tied to a missense DCLRE1C variant by an analysis performed later. Cytomegalovirus-associated TCR beta chains were listed, numbering approximately 150.

Trimming left V 6 bases short and J 1 base short, with 15 bases between. From germline, CDR1 is SGHRS and CDR2 YFSETQ. This CDR3 spans 15 amino acids. PCR amplification relied on 60 Vbeta primers (plus 13 Jbeta primers). Here immunoSEQ multiplex PCR was the method, and the copy in TCRdb shows in-frame clones only, minus some. The sample yields 140,000 or so clones, approximately 80% seen once. Points on this clone: As yet, its antigen is unknown.

This TCR derives from a boy younger than 10 in good health and CMV-seronegative. The chain couples TRBV5-1 to TRBJ2-3; a possible D gene is TRBD2 (5 bases). The sample comprised PBMCs. As DNA, the CDR3 is TGCGCCAGCATCGACCCGACTATGGGCACAGATACGCAGTATTTT. It encodes CASIDPTMGTDTQYF.